The clone carrying this T cell receptor beta chain was recorded many times. Antigen: not known. The sample is drawn from a study of T cells in Graves' hyperthyroidism and ophthalmopathy. Study information: Any treatment followed the collection of peripheral blood at initial diagnosis. Overall study results and limits: Model-based prediction identified ophthalmopathy a median roughly 5.9 months prior to its onset. The majority of expanded thyroid clonotypes above 0.001 also appeared in blood.

Patients affected by ophthalmopathy presented a Clinical Activity Score of at least 3, a NOSPECS grade of at least 4, and disease duration below 3 months. Regions amplified from RNA transcripts were the TCR beta CDR3 regions. Carried out on the TCR CDR3, a first-round RT-PCR used the HTBI primer set. TCRdb redid the calling of the multiplex PCR reads with MiXCR, one entry per CDR3 protein. The table records 500,000 or so distinct CDR3 sequences, under 20% of them present only once. CDR1 is SEHNR and CDR2 is FQNEAQ in the germline V gene (reference sequence). This CDR3 is built from 17 residues. The V gene end was trimmed by 5 bases and the J gene end by 7 bases; junction bases not matched to a gene: 8.

J is TRBJ2-2 and V is TRBV7-9; 15 bases are shared with TRBD2. This clonotype originated in a woman aged 18-29 years with Graves' ophthalmopathy. Sequencing was done on a sample of blood. The CDR3 coding sequence is TGTGCCAGCAGCCTCGGACTAGCGGGAGGGCCGTACGGGGAGCTGTTTTTT. This sequence encodes CASSLGLAGGPYGELFF.